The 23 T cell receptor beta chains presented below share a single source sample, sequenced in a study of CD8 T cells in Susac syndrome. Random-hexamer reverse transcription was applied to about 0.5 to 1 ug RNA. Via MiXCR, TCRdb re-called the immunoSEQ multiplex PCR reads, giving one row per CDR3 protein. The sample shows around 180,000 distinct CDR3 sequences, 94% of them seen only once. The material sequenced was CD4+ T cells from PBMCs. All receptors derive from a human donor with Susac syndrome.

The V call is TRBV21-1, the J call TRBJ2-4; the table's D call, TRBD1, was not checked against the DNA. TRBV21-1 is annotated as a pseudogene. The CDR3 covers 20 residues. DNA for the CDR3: TGTGCCAGCAGCGCTCGGACAGCGTACGCCCCTCGGAGAGCCAAAAACATTCAGTACTTC. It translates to CASSARTAYAPRRAKNIQYF.

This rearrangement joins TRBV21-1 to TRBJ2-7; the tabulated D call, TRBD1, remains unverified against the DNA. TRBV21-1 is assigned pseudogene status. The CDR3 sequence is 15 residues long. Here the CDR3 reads CASSGRDHQIYEQYF. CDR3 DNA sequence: TGTGCCAGCAGCGGCCGGGACCACCAGATCTACGAGCAGTACTTC.

DNA of the CDR3: TGCAGTGCCAATCAGGGGAAGAACACTGAAGCTTTCTTT. Translated: CSANQGKNTEAFF. The rearrangement uses TRBV20-1 and TRBJ1-1; possible D gene TRBD1, 6 bases. Germline V gene data show CDR1 as DFQATT and CDR2 as SNEGSKA (reference sequence). The length of the CDR3 is 13 residues. V was shortened by 6 bases and J by 1 base, with 12 bases between the two germline ends.

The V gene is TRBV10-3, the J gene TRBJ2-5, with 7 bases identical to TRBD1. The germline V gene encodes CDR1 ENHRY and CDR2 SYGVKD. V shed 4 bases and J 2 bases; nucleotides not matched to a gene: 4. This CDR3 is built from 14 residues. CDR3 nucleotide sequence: TGTGCCATCAGTGGGGGGACAGTTCAAGAGACCCAGTACTTC. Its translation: CAISGGTVQETQYF.

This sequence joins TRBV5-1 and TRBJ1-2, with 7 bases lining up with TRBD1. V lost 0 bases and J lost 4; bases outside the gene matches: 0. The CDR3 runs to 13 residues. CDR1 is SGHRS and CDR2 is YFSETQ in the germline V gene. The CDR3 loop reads CASSLGTGYGYTF. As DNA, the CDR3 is TGCGCCAGCAGCTTGGGGACAGGCTATGGCTACACCTTC.

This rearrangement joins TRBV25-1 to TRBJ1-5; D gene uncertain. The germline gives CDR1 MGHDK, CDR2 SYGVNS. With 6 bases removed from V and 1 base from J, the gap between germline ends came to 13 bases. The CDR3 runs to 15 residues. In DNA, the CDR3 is TGTGCCAGCAGGGATTCTGGTCCCAGCAATCAGCCCCAGCATTTT. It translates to CASRDSGPSNQPQHF. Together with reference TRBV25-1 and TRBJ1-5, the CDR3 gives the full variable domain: EADIYQTPRYLVIGTGKKITLECSQTMGHDKMYWYQQDPGMELHLIHYSYGVNSTEKGDLSSESTVSRIRTEHFPLTLESARPSHTSQYLCASRDSGPSNQPQHFGDGTRLSIL.

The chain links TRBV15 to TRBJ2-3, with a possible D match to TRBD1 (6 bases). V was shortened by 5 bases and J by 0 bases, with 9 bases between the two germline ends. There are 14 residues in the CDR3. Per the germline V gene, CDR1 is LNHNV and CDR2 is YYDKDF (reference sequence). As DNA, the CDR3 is TGTGCCACCAGCCGGACAGTGAGCACAGATACGCAGTATTTT. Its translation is CATSRTVSTDTQYF. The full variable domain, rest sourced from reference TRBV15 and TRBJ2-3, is DAMVIQNPRYQVTQFGKPVTLSCSQTLNHNVMYWYQQKSSQAPKLLFHYYDKDFNNEADTPDNFQSRRPNTSFCFLDIRSPGLGDTAMYLCATSRTVSTDTQYFGPGTRLTVL.

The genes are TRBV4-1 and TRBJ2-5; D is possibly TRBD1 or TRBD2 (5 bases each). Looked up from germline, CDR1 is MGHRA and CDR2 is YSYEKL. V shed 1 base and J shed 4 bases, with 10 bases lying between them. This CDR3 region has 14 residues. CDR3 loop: CASSQGDAGETQYF. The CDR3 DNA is TGCGCCAGCAGCCAAGGGGACGCCGGAGAGACCCAGTACTTC.

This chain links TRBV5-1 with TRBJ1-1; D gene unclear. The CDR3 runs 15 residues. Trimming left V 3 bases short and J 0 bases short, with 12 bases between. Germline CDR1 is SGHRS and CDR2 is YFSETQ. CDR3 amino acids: CASSYGRIMNTEAFF. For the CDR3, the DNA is TGCGCCAGCAGCTATGGACGGATCATGAACACTGAAGCTTTCTTT.

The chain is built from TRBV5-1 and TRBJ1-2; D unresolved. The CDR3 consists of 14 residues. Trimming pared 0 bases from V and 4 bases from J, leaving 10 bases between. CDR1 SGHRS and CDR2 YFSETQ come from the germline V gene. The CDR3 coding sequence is TGCGCCAGCAGCTTGGGGCCACAGATCTATGGCTACACCTTC. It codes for CASSLGPQIYGYTF.

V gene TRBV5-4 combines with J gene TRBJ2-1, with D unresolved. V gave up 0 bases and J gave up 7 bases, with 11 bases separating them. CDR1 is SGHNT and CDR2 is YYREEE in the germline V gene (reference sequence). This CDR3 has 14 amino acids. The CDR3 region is CASSLDTSGNEQFF. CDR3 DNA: TGTGCCAGCAGCTTGGACACTTCTGGGAATGAGCAGTTCTTC.

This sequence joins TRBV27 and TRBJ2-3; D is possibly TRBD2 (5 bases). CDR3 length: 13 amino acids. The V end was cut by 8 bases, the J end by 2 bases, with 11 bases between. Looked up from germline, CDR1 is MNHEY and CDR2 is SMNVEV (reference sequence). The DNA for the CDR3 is TGTGCCAGCGCGGGTAGATACACAGATACGCAGTATTTT. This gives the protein CASAGRYTDTQYF.

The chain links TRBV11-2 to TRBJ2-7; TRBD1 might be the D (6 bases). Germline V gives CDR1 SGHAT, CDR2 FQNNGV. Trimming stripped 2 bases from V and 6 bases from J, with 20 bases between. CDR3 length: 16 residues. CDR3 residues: CASSLLGQKLTGEQYF. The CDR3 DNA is TGTGCCAGCAGCTTACTCGGACAGAAGCTAACTGGCGAGCAGTACTTC.

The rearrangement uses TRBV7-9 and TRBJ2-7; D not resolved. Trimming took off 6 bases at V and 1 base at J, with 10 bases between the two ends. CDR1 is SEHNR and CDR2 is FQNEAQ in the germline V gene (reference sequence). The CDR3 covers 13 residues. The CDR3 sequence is CASRKDASYEQYF. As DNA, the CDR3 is TGTGCCAGCAGGAAGGACGCGTCCTACGAGCAGTACTTC.

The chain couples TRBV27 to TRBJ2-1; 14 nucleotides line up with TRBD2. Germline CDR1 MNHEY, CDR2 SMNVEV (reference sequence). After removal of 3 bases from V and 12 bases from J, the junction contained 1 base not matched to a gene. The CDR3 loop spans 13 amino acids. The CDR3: CASSFGTSGGQFF. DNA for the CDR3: TGTGCCAGCAGTTTTGGGACTAGCGGGGGGCAGTTCTTC.

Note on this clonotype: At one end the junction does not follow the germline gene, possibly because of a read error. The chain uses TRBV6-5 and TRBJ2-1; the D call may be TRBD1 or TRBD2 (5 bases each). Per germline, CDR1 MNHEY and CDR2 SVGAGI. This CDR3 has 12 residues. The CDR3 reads CASSPRVGPMIF. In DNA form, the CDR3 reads TGTGCCAGCAGCCCGAGGGTGGGACCTATGATCTTC.

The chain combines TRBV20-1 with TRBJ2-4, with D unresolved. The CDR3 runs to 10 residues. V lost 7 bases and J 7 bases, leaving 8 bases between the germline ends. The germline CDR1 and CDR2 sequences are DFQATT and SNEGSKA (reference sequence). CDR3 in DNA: TGCAGTGGTGGGCCCAACATTCAGTACTTC. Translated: CSGGPNIQYF.

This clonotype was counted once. The CDR3 coding sequence is TGTGCCAGCAGCCAAAGGACAGTCTCCTACGAGCAGTACTTC. Translating gives CASSQRTVSYEQYF. This chain links TRBV7-8 with TRBJ2-7; tentatively, D is TRBD1 (6 bases). The V gene lost 5 bases and the J gene lost 0 bases, with 11 bases spanning the gap. The CDR3 runs to 14 residues. Germline V gene sequence: CDR1 SGHVS, CDR2 FQNEAQ.

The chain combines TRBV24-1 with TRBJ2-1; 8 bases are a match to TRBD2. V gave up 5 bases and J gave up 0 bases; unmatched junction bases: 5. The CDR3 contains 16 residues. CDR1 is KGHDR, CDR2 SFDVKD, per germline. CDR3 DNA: TGTGCCACCAGTGCGGTCGGGGGGGCCTCCTACAATGAGCAGTTCTTC. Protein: CATSAVGGASYNEQFF.

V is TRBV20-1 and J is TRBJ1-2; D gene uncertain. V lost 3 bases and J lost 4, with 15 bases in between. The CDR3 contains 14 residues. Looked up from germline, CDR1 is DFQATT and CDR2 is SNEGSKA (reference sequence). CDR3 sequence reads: CSARESGSFYGYTF. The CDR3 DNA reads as TGCAGTGCTAGGGAATCGGGCAGCTTCTATGGCTACACCTTC.

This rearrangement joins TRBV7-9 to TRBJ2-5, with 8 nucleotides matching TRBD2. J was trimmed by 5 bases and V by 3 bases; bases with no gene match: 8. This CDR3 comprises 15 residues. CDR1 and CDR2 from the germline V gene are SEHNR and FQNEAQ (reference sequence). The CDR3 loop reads CASSFKRGNSETQYF. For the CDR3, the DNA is TGTGCCAGCAGCTTTAAGCGGGGGAACTCGGAGACCCAGTACTTC. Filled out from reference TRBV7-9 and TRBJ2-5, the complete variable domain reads DTGVSQNPRHKITKRGQNVTFRCDPISEHNRLYWYRQTLGQGPEFLTYFQNEAQLEKSRLLSDRFSAERPKGSFSTLEIQRTEQGDSAMYLCASSFKRGNSETQYFGPGTRLLVL.

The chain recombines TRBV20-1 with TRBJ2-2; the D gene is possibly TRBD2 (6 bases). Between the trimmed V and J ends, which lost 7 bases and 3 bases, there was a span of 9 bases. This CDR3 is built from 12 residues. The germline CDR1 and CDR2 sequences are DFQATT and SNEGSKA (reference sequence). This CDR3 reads CSVAVDTGELFF. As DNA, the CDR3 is TGCAGTGTAGCGGTTGACACCGGGGAGCTGTTTTTT.

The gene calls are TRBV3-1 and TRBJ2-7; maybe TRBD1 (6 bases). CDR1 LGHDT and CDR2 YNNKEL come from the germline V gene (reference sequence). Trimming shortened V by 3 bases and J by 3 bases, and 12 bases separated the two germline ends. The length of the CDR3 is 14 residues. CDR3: CASSQRGTDYEQYF. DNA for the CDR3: TGTGCCAGCAGCCAGAGGGGGACGGACTACGAGCAGTACTTC.